Listed below are T cell receptor beta chains from one sample, sequenced in a study of Graves' ophthalmopathy and Graves' hyperthyroidism. TCRdb re-analysed the multiplex PCR reads in MiXCR, keeping a single row per CDR3 protein. The sample includes over a million distinct CDR3 sequences, 35% to 40% seen only once; the top ten take 11%. The sample taken for sequencing was peripheral blood or thyroid tissue (not recorded which). Receptors were obtained from an adult man with Graves' hyperthyroidism. Both conserved end residues are part of each CDR3. D genes are given only for firm matches. Some rows have no size entry. The others give once, few or many, or a class for an expanded clone.

v_gene,j_gene,d_gene,abundance,CDR3nt,CDR3aa
TRBV7-8,TRBJ2-5,TRBD2,-,TGTGCCAGCAGCTACGGCCTCCGGGACTATCTCCAAGAGACCCAGTACTTC,CASSYGLRDYLQETQYF
TRBV20-1,TRBJ2-7,-,-,TGCAGTGCTCAGGGAGCTGGCTACGAGCAGTACTTC,CSAQGAGYEQYF
TRBV28,TRBJ1-2,-,many,TGTGCCAGCAACAGGGCAGGAGGTGGCTACACCTTC,CASNRAGGGYTF
TRBV6-1,TRBJ1-4,-,-,TGTGCCAGCAGGCCCCTGCAGGGAACTAATGAAAAACTGTTTTTT,CASRPLQGTNEKLFF
TRBV12-3/TRBV12-4,TRBJ1-1,TRBD1,few,TGTGCCAGCAGTTTGGGGGGACAGGGCGGGGATGAAGCTTTCTTT,CASSLGGQGGDEAFF
TRBV5-1,TRBJ2-2,-,-,TGCGCCAGCAGCTCGGACAGCAGAAACACCGGGGAGCTGTTTTTT,CASSSDSRNTGELFF
TRBV7-2,TRBJ1-2,-,-,TGCGCCAGCAGCCAAGAAGATGTCGGGCGCCTCAACTATGGCTACACCTTC,CASSQEDVGRLNYGYTF
TRBV7-2,TRBJ2-7,TRBD1,many,TGTGCCAGCAGCCCCGGACAGGGGGCGACCTACGAGCAGTACTTC,CASSPGQGATYEQYF
TRBV12-3/TRBV12-4,TRBJ1-2,-,few,TGTGCCAGCAGTTTAGCGGGGGGGCAGTATGGCTACACCTTC,CASSLAGGQYGYTF
TRBV6-5,TRBJ2-7,-,many,TGTGCCAGCAGCCGAGGACCCTACGAGCAGTACTTC,CASSRGPYEQYF
TRBV6-2/TRBV6-3,TRBJ1-1,-,many,TGTGCCAGCAGTTACAGGGAGATCGATGAAGCTTTCTTT,CASSYREIDEAFF
TRBV14,TRBJ2-5,TRBD2,many,TGTGCCAGCAGCCCAGTGACTAGCCCCCGAGAGACCCAGTACTTC,CASSPVTSPRETQYF
TRBV10-3,TRBJ1-1,-,few,TGTGCCAGCAGTTTAGGTCGGGTGGCGGGCACTGAAGCTTTCTTT,CASSLGRVAGTEAFF
TRBV25-1,TRBJ1-1,-,-,TGTGCCAGCCTTCCCTTAGGCGTCGACACTGAAGCTTTCTTT,CASLPLGVDTEAFF
TRBV20-1,TRBJ1-5,TRBD1,many,TGCAGTGCAGGACAGGGGTGGGTTCAGCCCCAGCATTTT,CSAGQGWVQPQHF
TRBV4-1,TRBJ1-2,-,few,TGCGCCAGCAGCCAGTCAGGGGTTAGTGGCTACACCTTC,CASSQSGVSGYTF
TRBV12-3/TRBV12-4,TRBJ2-7,TRBD2,many,TGTGCCAGCAGGCCACCGGGACTAGACGAGCAGTACTTC,CASRPPGLDEQYF
TRBV7-9,TRBJ1-2,-,few,TGTGCCAGCAGCCATGGGGGGGTTTATGGCTACACCTTC,CASSHGGVYGYTF
TRBV29-1,TRBJ1-2,-,-,TGCAGCGCAGGGAAAGGCTACACCTTC,CSAGKGYTF
TRBV2,TRBJ1-5,TRBD1,many,TGTGCCAGCAGGAATAGGGGGACAGGTGGTCAGCCCCAGCATTTT,CASRNRGTGGQPQHF
TRBV10-2,TRBJ2-5,TRBD1,few,TGCGCCAGCAGTGACGGCAGGGGGCAGGGCCGGGAGACCCAGTACTTC,CASSDGRGQGRETQYF
TRBV20-1,TRBJ1-1,-,many,TGCAGTCCCCGAGGCACTGAAGCTTTCTTT,CSPRGTEAFF
TRBV27,TRBJ1-4,-,few,TGTGCCACCCGCAACGGATGGTCTAATGAAAAACTGTTTTTT,CATRNGWSNEKLFF